This entry is about one TCR beta chain. This receptor's antigen is unknown. One end of the junction fails to match germline, which may point to a read error. These data come from a study of T cells after yellow fever vaccination (dated by TCRdb to 2018 to 2020). About the investigation overall: The SMART-Seq v4 Ultra Low Input RNA kit was used to prepare libraries from fractions with low cell numbers. Blood samples were taken at several timepoints before and after primary and secondary immunization, and bulk PBMC replicates and cell subsets were isolated. Two healthy male donors made up the cohort, one aged 18 to 29 years and the other aged 30 to 39 years. Bulk TCR alpha and beta repertoires were sequenced longitudinally to track T-cell clones before and after primary and booster YFV17D yellow fever vaccination.

Explained via the paper, the treatment or condition label denotes: live attenuated yellow fever vaccine strain. Two biological replicates of bulk PBMCs were collected at each blood-draw timepoint. PBMCs were isolated from peripheral blood using a standard Ficoll-Paque protocol. RNA was extracted with TriZol from bulk PBMCs, CD4 and CD8 fractions, and dextramer-positive and dextramer-negative fractions. Taken from cysteine to phenylalanine, the CDR3 has 14 residues. Only the CDR3 DNA stays, 42 bases, in frame from base 1. The germline V gene specifies SGHRS as CDR1 and YFSETQ as CDR2. The paper's findings and limits, for the study overall: Compared with the primary T-cell response, the secondary T-cell response was faster but weaker, reaching its peak on day 5 rather than on day 15. Because the study included only a couple of donors, the extent to which the findings can be generalized is limited. After the booster, most clones that had expanded after primary vaccination were detected again (around 96% of CD4 and 70% to 90% of CD8), suggesting broad maintenance of memory. Because abundant contaminating clonotypes from the bulk population could be contained in FACS-sorted repertoires, computational filtering was required. A small share of clonotypes was detected in both CD4 and CD8 compartments, with the overlap likely arising from convergent recombination.

TCR cDNA was made using 5'RACE template switching, a step that added a universal primer site and unique molecular identifiers. Priming of cDNA synthesis was performed from both the TCR alpha and TCR beta constant segments. Library amplification used two PCR steps, and the second PCR step added sample barcodes and sequencing adapters. Sequencing of libraries was performed on Illumina HiSeq 2500 (2x100 bp) or NovaSeq (2x150 bp). The authors processed their data as follows. MIGEC handled demultiplexing of reads and collapsing into UMI consensus sequences, while MiXCR performed V(D)J alignment. Using edgeR on replicate PBMC samples, clonotypes were called vaccine-responding if FDR was below 0.01 and the log2 fold change was above 5 up to day 15. Bulk clonotypes were assigned CD4 or CD8 identity according to which sequenced CD4 or CD8 repertoire held them at higher abundance. TCRdb trimmed public reads at Q25 via fastp, called clones via MiXCR and kept in-frame beta chains. Rows merge per CDR3 protein into single entries with the most common DNA and genes. V and J calls and clone size were set by TCRdb, not the authors. For this sample the table gives around 350,000 distinct CDR3 sequences, of which 11% were detected only once. The biggest ten clones account for less than 20% of the sample.

The TCR sequence derives from a young man who received the YFV17D yellow fever vaccine. The source was PBMCs, collected on the day of the first yellow fever vaccination. The chain is encoded by TRBV5-1 joined to TRBJ2-5; the D region is possibly TRBD1 or TRBD2, each matching across 5 bases. The CDR3 is CASSLAGGQSKMDF. The DNA sequence follows: TGCGCCAGCAGCTTGGCCGGAGGACAATCAAAGATGGACTTC.